The 5 T cell receptor beta chains in this list originate from one sample, sequenced in a study of T cells after yellow fever vaccination. MiXCR, run by TCRdb on the 5' RACE reads, gives a single entry per CDR3 protein. This sample has around 230,000 distinct CDR3 sequences, with roughly 6.8% found just once. The specimen comprised CD4+ T cells sorted from PBMCs, sampled on the day of the yellow fever booster vaccination. The source of these receptors is a man aged 25 to 40 who received the YFV17D yellow fever vaccine.

In this sample, this clonotype turned up many times. The chain is built from TRBV6-2 or TRBV6-3 and TRBJ1-3; D perhaps matches TRBD1 (5 bases). CDR3 size: 15 residues. Germline V gene data show CDR1 as MNHEY and CDR2 as SVGEGT. Trimming left V 7 bases short and J 0 bases short, with 13 bases between. The CDR3 loop reads CASNRGAISGNTIYF. The DNA for the CDR3 is TGTGCCAGCAACCGAGGGGCGATCTCTGGAAACACCATATATTTT.

This clonotype was seen more than once but under ten times. The CDR3 is CASTSGGYNEQFF. The CDR3 DNA sequence: TGTGCCAGCACTTCGGGGGGATACAATGAGCAGTTCTTC. The V call is TRBV7-6, the J call TRBJ2-1; 7 nucleotides agree with TRBD2. CDR3 length: 13 residues. In germline, CDR1 is SGHVS, CDR2 FNYEAQ. Trimming cost V 7 bases and J 4 bases; bases outside gene matches: 4.

The table lists this clonotype with a few counts. The genes are TRBV12-3 or TRBV12-4 and TRBJ1-1; tentatively, D is TRBD1 (6 bases). The CDR3 spans 12 residues. V shed 5 bases and J shed 4 bases, with 8 bases lying between them. This CDR3 reads CASSHRATEAFF. CDR3 DNA: TGTGCCAGCAGTCACAGGGCCACTGAAGCTTTCTTT.

This clonotype was recorded many times. The J gene is TRBJ1-2, the V gene TRBV20-1; TRBD1 is a possible D gene (6 bases). The V gene's germline CDR1 is DFQATT and CDR2 SNEGSKA (reference sequence). The CDR3 is 12 residues long. Trimming shortened V by 3 bases and J by 6 bases, and 11 bases separated the two germline ends. The CDR3: CSASWGANGYTF. The CDR3 bases are TGCAGTGCTAGTTGGGGGGCCAATGGCTACACCTTC.

A few counts support this clonotype. The chain couples TRBV18 to TRBJ2-1; no clear D. The CDR3 covers 15 residues. The V end lost 2 bases, the J end lost 2 bases, and 10 bases lay between the germline ends. The germline V gene has CDR1 KGHSH and CDR2 LQKENI. The CDR3 bases are TGTGCCAGCTCACCATCCGTCCCCCCCTACAATGAGCAGTTCTTC. It yields the protein CASSPSVPPYNEQFF.